This record covers a single TCR beta chain. What it binds is unknown. The record originates from a study of Tregs in tolerant kidney transplant recipients. Study background: Related graft donors supplied nonmyeloablative bone marrow transplants, and mixed chimerism was transient.

V was pared by 0 bases and J by 0 bases, with 6 bases between. This CDR3 is 14 amino acids long. Germline V gene sequence: CDR1 KGHSH, CDR2 LQKENI. The data were produced by immunoSEQ multiplex PCR, yet TCRdb's version contains in-frame clones alone and is incomplete. The sample carries under 95,000 clones, approximately 90% recorded once. Regarding the study as a whole: The most relevant donor-specific Treg TCRbeta repertoire apparently came from expansion with activated donor B cells. This study did not directly address biological reproducibility. Donor-specific Treg expansion exceeded global Treg expansion in tolerant patients, suggesting antigen drive.

The chain carries TRBV18 and TRBJ2-7; D is unclear. The specimen comprised Tregs from blood, sampled before the transplant. This sequence was found in a human donor who received a combined kidney and bone marrow transplant. CDR3 residues: CASSPPRTSYEQYF. CDR3 sequence (DNA): TGTGCCAGCTCACCACCGAGAACCTCCTACGAGCAGTACTTC.